This T cell receptor (beta chain) was sequenced in a study of human T cells and chemical hapten exposure. Via MiXCR, TCRdb re-called the RACE reads, giving one row per CDR3 protein. The sample holds some 90,000 distinct CDR3 sequences, approximately 8.2% seen once. Time point noted: healthy volunteer bleed at 2 weeks. Sequencing started from total RNA isolated from unfractionated whole blood. This CDR3 spans 16 amino acids. Germline CDR1 and CDR2: SGHNT and YENEEA. With regard to this clonotype: A clone one base away is much larger, so this may be a read error.

Sequencing was carried out using whole blood. The chain links TRBV11-3 to TRBJ2-3, with 9 nucleotides matching TRBD1. This TCR came from a female donor in good health. Some clones in this sample may be carry-over from other donors' samples. CDR3 nucleotides: TGTGCCAGCAGCTTAGGGGACAGGGTCAAGACAGATACGCTGTATTTT. Its translation is CASSLGDRVKTDTLYF.